This T cell receptor beta chain is from a study of blood T cell repertoires in COVID-19. The wider study: PBMCs, B-cell-depleted T cells, or T cells provided the cDNA or gDNA that made up the material.

V dropped 6 bases and J dropped 2 bases, with 14 bases sitting between them. The CDR3 covers 15 residues. Germline V gene sequence: CDR1 MNHEY, CDR2 SMNVEV (reference sequence). Original handling: By means of reference gene primer amplification, nucleated cell counts were estimated. Here immunoSEQ multiplex PCR was the method, and the copy in TCRdb shows in-frame clones only, minus some. The V and J calls and clone size are taken from that table; D and trimming were inferred from the DNA. The repertoire holds roughly 33,000 clones, with approximately 91% as singletons. The sample was peripheral blood. The J gene is TRBJ1-5, the V gene TRBV27; a possible D gene is TRBD1 (5 bases). This TCR came from a human donor in a cohort sampled during active COVID-19. CDR3 DNA: TGTGCCAGCAGGAGAGGCGGGGGTGGCAATCAGCCCCAGCATTTT. Its translation: CASRRGGGGNQPQHF.